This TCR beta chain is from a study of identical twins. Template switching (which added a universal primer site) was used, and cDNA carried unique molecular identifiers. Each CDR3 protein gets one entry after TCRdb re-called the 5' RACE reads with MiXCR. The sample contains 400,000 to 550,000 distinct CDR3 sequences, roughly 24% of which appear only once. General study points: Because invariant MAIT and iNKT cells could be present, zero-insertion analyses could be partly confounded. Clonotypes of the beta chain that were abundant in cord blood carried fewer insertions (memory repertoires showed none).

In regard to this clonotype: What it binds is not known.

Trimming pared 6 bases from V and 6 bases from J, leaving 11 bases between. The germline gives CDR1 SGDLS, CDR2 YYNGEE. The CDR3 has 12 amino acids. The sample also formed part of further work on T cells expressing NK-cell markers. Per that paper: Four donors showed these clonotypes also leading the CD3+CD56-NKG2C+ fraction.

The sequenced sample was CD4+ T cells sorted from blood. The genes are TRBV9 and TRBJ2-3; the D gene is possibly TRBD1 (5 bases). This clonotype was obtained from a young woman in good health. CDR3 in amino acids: CASNDPGDTQYF. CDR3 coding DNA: TGTGCCAGCAACGACCCAGGGGATACGCAGTATTTT. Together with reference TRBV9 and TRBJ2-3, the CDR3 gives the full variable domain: DSGVTQTPKHLITATGQRVTLRCSPRSGDLSVYWYQQSLDQGLQFLIQYYNGEERAKGNILERFSAQQFPDLHSELNLSSLELGDSALYFCASNDPGDTQYFGPGTRLTVL.